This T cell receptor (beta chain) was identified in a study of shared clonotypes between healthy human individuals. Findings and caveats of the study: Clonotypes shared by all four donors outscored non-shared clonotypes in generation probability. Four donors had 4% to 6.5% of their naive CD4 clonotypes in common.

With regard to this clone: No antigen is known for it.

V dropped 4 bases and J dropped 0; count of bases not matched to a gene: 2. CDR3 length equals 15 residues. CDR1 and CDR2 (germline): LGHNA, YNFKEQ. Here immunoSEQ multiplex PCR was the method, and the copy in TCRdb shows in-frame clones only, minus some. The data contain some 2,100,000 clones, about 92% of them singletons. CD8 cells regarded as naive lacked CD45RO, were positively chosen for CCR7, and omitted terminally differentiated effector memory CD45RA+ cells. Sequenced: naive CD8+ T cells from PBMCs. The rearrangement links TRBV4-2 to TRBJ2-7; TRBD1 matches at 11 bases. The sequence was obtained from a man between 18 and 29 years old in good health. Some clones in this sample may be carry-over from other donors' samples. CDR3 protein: CASSLGTGGSYEQYF. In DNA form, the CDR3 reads TGTGCCAGCAGCCTTGGGACAGGGGGCTCCTACGAGCAGTACTTC.